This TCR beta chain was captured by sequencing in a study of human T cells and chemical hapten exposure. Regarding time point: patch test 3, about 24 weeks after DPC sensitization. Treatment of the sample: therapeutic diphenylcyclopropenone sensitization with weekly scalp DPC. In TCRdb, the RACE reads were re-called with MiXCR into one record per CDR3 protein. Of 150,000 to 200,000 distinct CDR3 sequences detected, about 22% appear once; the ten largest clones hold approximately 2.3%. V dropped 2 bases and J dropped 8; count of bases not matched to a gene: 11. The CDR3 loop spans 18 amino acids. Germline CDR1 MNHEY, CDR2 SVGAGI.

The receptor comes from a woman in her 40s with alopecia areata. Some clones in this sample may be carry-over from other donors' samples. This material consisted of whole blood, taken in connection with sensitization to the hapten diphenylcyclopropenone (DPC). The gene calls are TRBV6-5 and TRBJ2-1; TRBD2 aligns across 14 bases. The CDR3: CASSYGLAGGQLGDEQFF. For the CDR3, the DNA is TGTGCCAGCAGTTACGGACTAGCGGGAGGCCAACTCGGGGATGAGCAGTTCTTC.